The 32 T cell receptor beta chains given below trace back to one sample, sequenced in a study of T cell responses to AZD1222 COVID-19 vaccine. TCRdb's table, derived via immunoSEQ multiplex PCR, lists solely in-frame clones and lacks some. The table lists 130,000 or so clones, approximately 91% of them singletons, with approximately 2% in the top ten. The source was peripheral blood, collected 28 days after the second AZD1222 dose. The receptors derive from an adult who received the AZD1222 COVID-19 vaccine.

V is TRBV6-5 and J is TRBJ1-4, with D perhaps matching TRBD1 (6 bases). Germline lookup yields CDR1 MNHEY and CDR2 SVGAGI. The V end lost 4 bases, the J end lost 0 bases, and 6 bases lay between the germline ends. The CDR3 sequence is 14 residues long. The CDR3 here is CASSWTATNEKLFF. The CDR3 DNA reads TGTGCCAGCAGTTGGACAGCAACTAATGAAAAACTGTTTTTT.

The chain carries TRBV28 and TRBJ1-1; 9 bases align to TRBD1. The germline CDR1 and CDR2 sequences are MDHEN and SYDVKM. The CDR3 has 13 amino acids. V lost 5 bases and J lost 3; bases outside the gene matches: 1. The CDR3 spells CASSRDRDTEAFF. DNA for the CDR3: TGTGCCAGCAGTCGGGACAGGGACACTGAAGCTTTCTTT.

The CDR3 sequence: CASSGPGLTEAFF. In DNA form, the CDR3 reads TGCGCCAGCAGTGGTCCGGGTTTAACTGAAGCTTTCTTT. The chain recombines TRBV10-2 with TRBJ1-1; no definite D call. V was trimmed by 4 bases and J by 5 bases, leaving 11 bases between them. CDR1 is WSHSY, CDR2 SAAADI, per germline. This CDR3 has 13 residues.

The chain uses TRBV5-1 and TRBJ2-2; tentatively, D is TRBD1 (5 bases). This CDR3 region has 16 residues. CDR1 is SGHRS, CDR2 YFSETQ, per germline. The V and J ends lost 2 bases and 0 bases respectively, with 11 bases between them. The CDR3 spells CASSLGQGTNTGELFF. As DNA, the CDR3 is TGCGCCAGCAGCTTAGGTCAGGGCACGAACACCGGGGAGCTGTTTTTT.

The chain combines TRBV9 with TRBJ1-5, with a possible D match to TRBD1 (5 bases). The germline V gene encodes CDR1 SGDLS and CDR2 YYNGEE. V was cut by 4 bases and J by 4 bases, with 12 bases left in between. This CDR3 spans 14 amino acids. The CDR3 DNA follows: TGTGCCAGCAGCCTAGGGGTAGGGAATCAGCCCCAGCATTTT. This sequence encodes CASSLGVGNQPQHF.

This chain links TRBV19 with TRBJ1-4, with 7 bases identical to TRBD1. The CDR3 sequence is 15 residues long. The junction had 10 bases not matched to a gene; V was cut back by 4 bases and J by 8 bases. Germline V gives CDR1 LNHDA, CDR2 SQIVND (reference sequence). CDR3 amino acids: CASSRNRGTGEKLFF. The CDR3 nucleotides are TGTGCCAGTAGTAGAAACAGGGGAACGGGGGAAAAACTGTTTTTT.

This clone was detected only a few times. This chain uses TRBV27 with TRBJ2-1; D is perhaps TRBD1 (6 bases). The germline V gene encodes CDR1 MNHEY and CDR2 SMNVEV (reference sequence). The V end was cut by 5 bases, the J end by 4 bases, with 9 bases between. The CDR3 covers 13 residues. CDR3 in amino acids: CASSRQAYNEQFF. CDR3 DNA: TGTGCCAGCAGTAGACAGGCTTACAATGAGCAGTTCTTC.

The J gene is TRBJ1-3, the V gene TRBV19; D not certain. Germline values: CDR1 LNHDA, CDR2 SQIVND (reference sequence). The CDR3 length is 17 residues. The germline V and J ends were trimmed by 3 bases and 2 bases, with 17 bases remaining between them. CDR3 nucleotides: TGTGCCAGTAGTATTTGGCGACAAAGTTCGGCTGGAAACACCATATATTTT. Protein product: CASSIWRQSSAGNTIYF. The whole variable domain, remainder taken from reference TRBV19 and TRBJ1-3, is DGGITQSPKYLFRKEGQNVTLSCEQNLNHDAMYWYRQDPGQGLRLIYYSQIVNDFQKGDIAEGYSVSREKKESFPLTVTSAQKNPTAFYLCASSIWRQSSAGNTIYFGEGSWLTVV.

The chain joins TRBV19 to TRBJ1-5; D perhaps matches TRBD1 (6 bases). Germline assignment: CDR1 LNHDA and CDR2 SQIVND (reference sequence). The CDR3 consists of 14 residues. Trimming took 8 bases from V and 5 from J, leaving 16 bases between them. CDR3 in amino acids: CASLKTGTDQPQHF. In DNA, the CDR3 is TGTGCCAGTTTAAAGACAGGTACTGATCAGCCCCAGCATTTT.

The chain couples TRBV19 to TRBJ2-1; 13 bases are a match to TRBD2. This CDR3 comprises 15 residues. The germline CDR1 and CDR2 sequences are LNHDA and SQIVND (reference sequence). Germline trimming cut 7 bases from V and 7 bases from J; bases unmatched to any gene: 7. DNA for the CDR3: TGTGCCAGTACGGGGGGACTAGCGGGGAGTAATGAGCAGTTCTTC. Amino acids: CASTGGLAGSNEQFF.

The chain couples TRBV25-1 to TRBJ2-7, with a possible D match to TRBD2 (7 bases). V lost 6 bases and J 7 bases, leaving 10 bases between the germline ends. Germline V gene lookup returns CDR1 MGHDK and CDR2 SYGVNS. The CDR3 has 11 amino acids. CDR3 region: CASSRGAEQYV. Written as DNA, the CDR3 is TGTGCCAGCAGCCGGGGGGCAGAGCAGTACGTC.

The chain joins TRBV6-2 or TRBV6-3 to TRBJ2-1; D may be TRBD2 (5 bases). Germline CDR1 MNHEY, CDR2 SVGEGT. The germline V and J ends were trimmed by 5 bases and 7 bases, with 15 bases remaining between them. The CDR3 is 14 residues long. CDR3: CASSLTGVMNEQFF. Here the CDR3 DNA reads TGTGCCAGCAGTCTTACCGGGGTCATGAATGAGCAGTTCTTC.

V and J are TRBV20-1 and TRBJ1-1; no clear D. The length of the CDR3 is 11 residues. V was shortened by 0 bases and J by 3 bases, with 2 bases between the two germline ends. Germline CDR1 DFQATT, CDR2 SNEGSKA (reference sequence). The CDR3 sequence is CSARDHTEAFF. The CDR3 nucleotides read TGCAGTGCTAGAGATCACACTGAAGCTTTCTTT.

This chain joins TRBV13 and TRBJ2-5; unclear D gene. CDR3 length: 12 amino acids. Germline V gene sequence: CDR1 PRHDT, CDR2 FYEKMQ (reference sequence). V was pared by 0 bases and J by 5 bases, with 4 bases between. CDR3 amino acids: CASSLGRETQYF. CDR3 bases: TGTGCCAGCAGCTTAGGCCGGGAGACCCAGTACTTC.

The V and J genes are TRBV11-3 and TRBJ1-4; D is perhaps TRBD1 (5 bases). This CDR3 comprises 14 residues. Trimming left V 6 bases short and J 7 bases short, with 15 bases between. Germline CDR1 SGHNT, CDR2 YENEEA. The CDR3 region has the DNA TGTGCCAGCAGTACCAGCCGGGACGGTGAAAAACTGTTTTTT. The encoded protein is CASSTSRDGEKLFF.

The rearrangement links TRBV12-3 or TRBV12-4 to TRBJ2-5; D remains ambiguous. The CDR3 is 12 amino acids. Trimming removed 3 bases at V and 4 bases at J, with 6 bases between. CDR3 sequence reads: CASSFTRETQYF. As DNA, the CDR3 is TGTGCCAGCAGTTTCACCCGAGAGACCCAGTACTTC.

The chain joins TRBV5-1 to TRBJ2-3, with no clear D. CDR3 length: 12 residues. Germline lookup yields CDR1 SGHRS and CDR2 YFSETQ. Trimming removed 0 bases at V and 5 bases at J, with 4 bases between. DNA for the CDR3: TGCGCCAGCAGCTTGGAAGGAGATACGCAGTATTTT. This gives the protein CASSLEGDTQYF.

This chain joins TRBV11-2 and TRBJ1-2; TRBD1 might be the D (5 bases). The CDR3 spans 14 residues. The ends were cut back, 1 base at V and 4 bases at J, with 10 bases in the middle. Germline-derived CDR1 and CDR2 are SGHAT and FQNNGV. The CDR3 loop is CASSLAPQGYGYTF. The CDR3 nucleotides are TGTGCCAGCAGCTTAGCTCCCCAGGGCTATGGCTACACCTTC.

The V gene is TRBV14, the J gene TRBJ1-6, with unresolved D. V was trimmed by 4 bases and J by 7 bases, leaving 14 bases between them. The germline V gene has CDR1 SGHDN and CDR2 FVKESK. This CDR3 contains 15 residues. The chain's CDR3 is CASSLRGPGNSPLHF. In DNA, the CDR3 is TGTGCCAGCAGCCTCAGAGGACCGGGGAATTCACCCCTCCACTTT.

The chain is built from TRBV5-4 and TRBJ1-2; no clear D gene. The V end was cut by 4 bases, the J end by 4 bases, with 11 bases between. Germline V lookup: CDR1 SGHNT, CDR2 YYREEE (reference sequence). The CDR3 runs 13 residues. The CDR3 sequence is CASSPSMIYGYTF. The CDR3 bases are TGTGCCAGCAGCCCTAGTATGATCTATGGCTACACCTTC.

This sequence joins TRBV15 and TRBJ1-2; 7 bases match TRBD1. This CDR3 has 15 amino acids. Germline values: CDR1 LNHNV, CDR2 YYDKDF (reference sequence). After removal of 5 bases from V and 8 bases from J, the junction contained 14 bases not matched to a gene. The CDR3 here is CATSAQGGGFYGYTF. The CDR3 DNA reads TGTGCCACCAGCGCACAAGGGGGCGGATTTTACGGCTACACCTTC.

V usage is TRBV21-1 and J usage is TRBJ1-2. TRBV21-1 represents a pseudogene. This CDR3 contains 13 residues. CDR3 protein: CASSKGGGTGYTF. The DNA of the CDR3 is TGTGCCAGCAGCAAAGGGGGGGGTACTGGCTACACCTTC.

This chain connects TRBV27 to TRBJ1-3; D not resolved. Germline V gene lookup returns CDR1 MNHEY and CDR2 SMNVEV (reference sequence). Between the trimmed V and J ends, which lost 5 bases and 0 bases, there was a span of 5 bases. This CDR3 has 13 residues. The CDR3 DNA reads as TGTGCCAGCAGTCCCACCTCTGGAAACACCATATATTTT. Translation: CASSPTSGNTIYF.

The chain employs TRBV19 and TRBJ1-1; 7 bases align to TRBD1. This CDR3 has 13 amino acids. The V and J ends lost 5 bases and 10 bases, in that order; junction bases with no gene match: 10. CDR1 is LNHDA and CDR2 is SQIVND in the germline V gene (reference sequence). This CDR3 is CASSADRVNGAFF. DNA for the CDR3: TGTGCCAGTAGTGCCGACAGGGTAAACGGAGCTTTCTTT.

As DNA, the CDR3 is TGTGCCAGCAGTCAAACCCACAAGAACACTGAAGCTTTCTTT. This gives the protein CASSQTHKNTEAFF. J is TRBJ1-1 and V is TRBV5-4; D is ambiguous. V gave up 5 bases and J gave up 1 base, with 12 bases separating them. Looked up from germline, CDR1 is SGHNT and CDR2 is YYREEE (reference sequence). The CDR3 length is 14 residues.

The chain has TRBV2 and TRBJ1-2, with D possibly matching TRBD1 (5 bases). Trimming pared 5 bases from V and 8 bases from J, leaving 15 bases between. Germline V gene lookup returns CDR1 SNHLY and CDR2 FYNNEI. The CDR3 consists of 13 residues. CDR3: CASSSQGLEGYTF. In DNA form, the CDR3 reads TGTGCCAGCAGTTCTCAGGGCCTCGAGGGCTACACCTTC.

The J gene is TRBJ1-1, the V gene TRBV30, with TRBD1 as a possible D gene (6 bases). Germline CDR1 GTSNPN, CDR2 SVGIG (reference sequence). V lost 2 bases, J lost 8 bases, and 18 bases lay in between. The CDR3 has 14 amino acids. DNA of the CDR3: TGTGCCTGGAGTATAAATGCCGGGACACCCGAAGCTTTCTTT. This codes for CAWSINAGTPEAFF.

This rearrangement joins TRBV9 to TRBJ2-2, with D perhaps TRBD1 or TRBD2 (6 bases each). Per the germline V gene, CDR1 is SGDLS and CDR2 is YYNGEE. The V end lost 5 bases, the J end lost 0 bases, and 11 bases lay between the germline ends. There are 15 residues in the CDR3. CDR3 protein: CASRGGTANTGELFF. CDR3 DNA: TGTGCCAGCAGAGGGGGGACGGCGAACACCGGGGAGCTGTTTTTT.

The V call is TRBV10-3, the J call TRBJ1-2; 8 nucleotides line up with TRBD1. There are 16 residues in the CDR3. Trimming removed 0 bases from V and 4 bases from J; junction bases left unmatched: 7. Germline CDR1 and CDR2: ENHRY and SYGVKD. The CDR3 reads CAISESVTGDSYGYTF. In DNA form, the CDR3 reads TGTGCCATCAGTGAGTCTGTGACAGGGGATTCCTATGGCTACACCTTC.

This clone was counted a few times. CDR3 nucleotides: TGTGCCAGCAGCGTTCCGGGACAGCCTAACTATGGCTACACCTTC. Translated, it gives CASSVPGQPNYGYTF. The chain is built from TRBV5-4 and TRBJ1-2; 7 positions match TRBD1. Losses at the gene ends were 4 bases for V and 0 bases for J; bases not matched to a gene: 6. The CDR3 loop spans 15 amino acids. Germline values: CDR1 SGHNT, CDR2 YYREEE (reference sequence).

There are a few counts of this clone. The rearrangement joins TRBV29-1 to TRBJ1-5; no clear D. Looked up from germline, CDR1 is SQVTM and CDR2 is ANQGSEA. This CDR3 region has 13 residues. V was pared by 2 bases and J by 6 bases, with 11 bases between. In DNA, the CDR3 is TGCAGCGTTGAAAATGGGGTTGGTCAGCCCCAGCATTTT. This translates into CSVENGVGQPQHF.

This clone came up once. The V and J genes are TRBV7-2 and TRBJ2-3; 9 bases map to TRBD1. V lost 8 bases to trimming and J lost 2 bases; unmatched junction nucleotides: 17. This CDR3 has 18 amino acids. Germline loops: CDR1 SGHTA, CDR2 FQGNSA. The CDR3 loop is CASGSPGTGFVVTDTQYF. In nucleotides, the CDR3 is TGTGCCAGCGGAAGTCCCGGGACAGGGTTTGTTGTCACAGATACGCAGTATTTT.